These 22 T cell receptor beta chains share one sample of origin, sequenced in a study of CD8+CD57+ T cells in acquired aplastic anemia (dated by TCRdb to the late 2010s). Sequencing relied on an Illumina HiSeq 2000. Profiling of TCR beta VDJ combinations and CDR3 sequences used genomic DNA as the template. TCRdb itself trimmed the public reads at Q25 with fastp, ran MiXCR and retained productive beta chains. Rows with a matching CDR3 protein are joined into one entry that keeps the most common DNA and genes. Present in this sample are about 170,000 distinct CDR3 sequences, about 48% of which were seen just once. 1.1% of the sample lies in the top ten. Source material: sorted CD4+, CD8+, or CD8+CD57+ T cells (not recorded which) from PBMCs. All receptors come from a human donor in good health.

This sequence joins TRBV12-3 or TRBV12-4 and TRBJ1-6, with unresolved D. CDR3 size: 14 residues. V was cut by 5 bases and J by 10 bases, with 15 bases left in between. The CDR3 reads CASSLGSGTSPLHF. The DNA of the CDR3 is TGTGCCAGCAGTCTAGGGAGTGGAACCTCACCCCTCCACTTT.

The chain joins TRBV12-3 or TRBV12-4 to TRBJ2-1, with D possibly being TRBD1 or TRBD2 (6 bases each). The CDR3 runs to 17 residues. Trimming took 2 bases from V and 9 from J, leaving 23 bases between them. Here the CDR3 reads CASSLPSAGLRGGEQFF. The CDR3 nucleotides read TGTGCCAGCAGTTTACCATCCGCGGGGCTCAGGGGTGGTGAGCAGTTCTTC.

This chain uses TRBV25-1 with TRBJ2-7; tentatively, D is TRBD1 (5 bases). The CDR3 has 14 amino acids. The germline V gene encodes CDR1 MGHDK and CDR2 SYGVNS. Trimming shortened V by 6 bases and J by 5 bases, and 17 bases separated the two germline ends. For the CDR3, the DNA is TGTGCCAGCAGCAAGGACCAGGGTTTCCACGAGCAGTACTTC. It translates to CASSKDQGFHEQYF.

This clonotype has at least ten counts. The chain is built from TRBV2 and TRBJ2-7; D uncertain. The CDR3 is made up of 13 amino acids. The V and J ends lost 6 bases and 0 bases respectively, with 9 bases between them. CDR1 and CDR2 from the germline V gene are SNHLY and FYNNEI. CDR3 in DNA: TGTGCCAGCAGACCGGGTCTCTCCTACGAGCAGTACTTC. Translating gives CASRPGLSYEQYF.

This clonotype showed up just a few times. The chain combines TRBV4-1 with TRBJ1-1; 9 bases map to TRBD1. Germline V gives CDR1 MGHRA, CDR2 YSYEKL. With 4 bases clipped from V and 5 bases from J, the junction kept 14 bases outside the gene matches. This CDR3 is built from 17 residues. The DNA of the CDR3 is TGCGCCAGCAGCCGTCTCGGGGGAGACAGGGGGAGGACTGAAGCTTTCTTT. Translation gives CASSRLGGDRGRTEAFF.

The V and J genes are TRBV25-1 and TRBJ2-1; D is unresolved. Trimming took 1 base from V and 0 from J, leaving 10 bases between them. CDR3 length: 16 amino acids. Germline V CDR1 and CDR2: MGHDK, SYGVNS. CDR3 nucleotide sequence: TGTGCCAGCAGTGAATTCGTGGCAGACTCCTACAATGAGCAGTTCTTC. Translation gives CASSEFVADSYNEQFF.

The chain links TRBV19 to TRBJ2-1; 13 bases are shared with TRBD2. This CDR3 comprises 17 residues. Trimming at V came to 11 bases and at J to 5 bases, leaving 15 bases not matched to a gene. The germline gives CDR1 LNHDA, CDR2 SQIVND (reference sequence). The DNA for the CDR3 is TGTGCCGGCACTCTGGGACCGGGACTAGCGGGAAACAATGAGCAGTTCTTC. This sequence encodes CAGTLGPGLAGNNEQFF.

The chain couples TRBV5-1 to TRBJ1-2; D remains unclear. The V end lost 3 bases, the J end lost 0 bases, and 9 bases lay between the germline ends. Germline assignment: CDR1 SGHRS and CDR2 YFSETQ. The CDR3 runs to 14 residues. This CDR3 is CASSSSGANYGYTF. The CDR3 DNA is TGCGCCAGCAGCTCGTCAGGTGCTAACTATGGCTACACCTTC.

At least ten counts were recorded for this clonotype. The rearrangement links TRBV25-1 to TRBJ2-5; D unclear. V gave up 6 bases and J gave up 0 bases, with 17 bases separating them. This CDR3 is built from 16 residues. Germline V CDR1 and CDR2: MGHDK, SYGVNS. CDR3: CASSQQGAKYQETQYF. DNA for the CDR3: TGTGCCAGCAGCCAACAAGGCGCGAAATACCAAGAGACCCAGTACTTC.

The genes are TRBV9 and TRBJ2-1, with D possibly called TRBD1 or TRBD2 (5 bases each). Germline lookup yields CDR1 SGDLS and CDR2 YYNGEE. This CDR3 spans 13 amino acids. Trimming shortened V by 4 bases and J by 9 bases, and 14 bases separated the two germline ends. CDR3 sequence: CASSFAGAGEQFF. In DNA, the CDR3 is TGTGCCAGCAGCTTCGCCGGGGCGGGTGAGCAGTTCTTC.

Only one count was recorded for this clonotype. This sequence joins TRBV20-1 and TRBJ1-2; D is undetermined. V lost 6 bases and J 7 bases, leaving 12 bases between the germline ends. CDR1 and CDR2 (germline): DFQATT, SNEGSKA (reference sequence). The CDR3 runs to 11 residues. For the CDR3, the DNA is TGCAGTGCCTTCGGGGATCCTGGCTACACCTTC. It encodes CSAFGDPGYTF.

There are many counts of this clonotype. The gene calls are TRBV12-3 or TRBV12-4 and TRBJ1-3; 7 positions match TRBD1. Unmatched junction bases numbered 7, after V lost 5 bases and J lost 0 bases. CDR3 size: 16 residues. In nucleotides, the CDR3 is TGTGCCAGCAGTCGACAGGGACAGCTCTCTGGAAACACCATATATTTT. It codes for CASSRQGQLSGNTIYF.

V gene TRBV5-1 combines with J gene TRBJ2-7; D remains ambiguous. This CDR3 has 13 residues. Germline CDR1 and CDR2: SGHRS and YFSETQ. Trimming shortened V by 3 bases and J by 2 bases, and 9 bases separated the two germline ends. The CDR3 region is CASSSQTPYEQYF. Written as DNA, the CDR3 is TGCGCCAGCAGCTCCCAGACGCCCTACGAGCAGTACTTC.

In this sample, this clonotype turned up many times. The chain combines TRBV7-3 with TRBJ2-7; D perhaps matches TRBD2 (5 bases). This CDR3 is built from 15 residues. Between the trimmed V and J ends, which lost 3 bases and 7 bases, there was a span of 19 bases. Per the germline V gene, CDR1 is SGHTA and CDR2 is FQGTGA. CDR3 loop: CASSFDARPWREQYF. CDR3 sequence (DNA): TGTGCCAGCAGCTTTGACGCACGACCCTGGAGGGAGCAGTACTTC.

The genes are TRBV3-1 and TRBJ2-1; 10 bases are a match to TRBD2. The CDR3 covers 18 residues. The germline V gene encodes CDR1 LGHDT and CDR2 YNNKEL (reference sequence). Trimming cost V 3 bases and J 2 bases; bases outside gene matches: 10. The CDR3 spells CASSQEASGGPPYNEQFF. The CDR3 DNA reads TGTGCCAGCAGCCAGGAAGCTAGCGGGGGCCCCCCCTACAATGAGCAGTTCTTC.

This clonotype appeared many times. The chain employs TRBV9 and TRBJ1-2; D not certain. V shed 3 bases and J shed 7 bases, with 16 bases lying between them. Germline CDR1 SGDLS, CDR2 YYNGEE. CDR3 size: 14 residues. CDR3 coding DNA: TGTGCCAGCAGCGCCGGAGCCGAAGCTACTGGCTACACCTTC. Protein product: CASSAGAEATGYTF.

The chain couples TRBV5-1 to TRBJ1-2; no firm D call. Germline V gene sequence: CDR1 SGHRS, CDR2 YFSETQ. Trimming cost V 4 bases and J 5 bases, with 9 bases left between them. This CDR3 is 12 amino acids long. CDR3 protein: CASSTDHYGYTF. The CDR3 bases are TGCGCCAGCAGCACAGATCATTATGGCTACACCTTC.

The sample holds a few counts of this clonotype. This sequence joins TRBV24-1 and TRBJ1-5; 11 bases are shared with TRBD1. Per the germline V gene, CDR1 is KGHDR and CDR2 is SFDVKD. The CDR3 length is 15 residues. Germline trimming cut 5 bases from V and 7 bases from J; bases unmatched to any gene: 6. This CDR3 reads CATSAGGQGVQPQHF. Written as DNA, the CDR3 is TGTGCCACCAGTGCTGGGGGACAGGGGGTACAGCCCCAGCATTTT.

This clonotype was detected many times. This chain joins TRBV5-6 and TRBJ2-5; 7 bases map to TRBD2. From germline, CDR1 is SGHDT and CDR2 YYEEEE. V dropped 1 base and J dropped 5; count of bases not matched to a gene: 11. The CDR3 is made up of 16 amino acids. CDR3 DNA sequence: TGTGCCAGCAGCTTGTGGGGGGGTACGGTGTGGGAGACCCAGTACTTC. Protein: CASSLWGGTVWETQYF. The entire variable domain, with the rest obtained from reference TRBV5-6 and TRBJ2-5, is as follows: DAGVTQSPTHLIKTRGQQVTLRCSPKSGHDTVSWYQQALGQGPQFIFQYYEEEERQRGNFPDRFSGHQFPNYSSELNVNALLLGDSALYLCASSLWGGTVWETQYFGPGTRLLVL.

There are many counts of this clonotype. The genes are TRBV7-8 and TRBJ2-1; 7 bases are a match to TRBD1. The CDR3 contains 13 residues. Germline trimming cut 8 bases from V and 8 bases from J; bases unmatched to any gene: 9. Germline V lookup: CDR1 SGHVS, CDR2 FQNEAQ. CDR3 protein: CASGWTGRDEQFF. The CDR3 DNA sequence: TGTGCCAGCGGTTGGACAGGAAGGGATGAGCAGTTCTTC.

This clonotype has only a few counts. The V gene is TRBV6-1, the J gene TRBJ2-2; tentative D call: TRBD2 (5 bases). Germline CDR1 reads MNHNS; CDR2 reads SASEGT. V was clipped by 6 bases and J by 5 bases, with 10 bases between them. The CDR3 sequence is 13 residues long. CDR3: CASRWPGTGELFF. The CDR3 DNA follows: TGTGCCAGCAGATGGCCGGGAACCGGGGAGCTGTTTTTT.

V gene TRBV6-1 combines with J gene TRBJ2-3; weak D call: TRBD2 (6 bases). The CDR3 runs to 13 residues. The V gene lost 7 bases and the J gene lost 4 bases, with 12 bases spanning the gap. Germline V gene data show CDR1 as MNHNS and CDR2 as SASEGT. This CDR3 is CASTARRADTQYF. CDR3 DNA sequence: TGTGCCAGCACTGCCCGGAGGGCAGATACGCAGTATTTT.